This TCR beta chain was obtained from a study of T cell repertoires in cytomegalovirus infection. Overall study context: CMV infection together with matching HLA type was indicated by public TCR beta signatures. Overall study findings and caveats: CMV-specific HLA-C-restricted TCR beta clonotypes dominated the ex vivo response. Identification of carriers of CMV plus the relevant HLA was achieved through cumulative public TCR beta family frequency.

A few counts support this clonotype. Its matching antigen is unknown. CDR1 and CDR2 from the germline V gene are PRHDT and FYEKMQ (reference sequence). The CDR3 sequence is 14 residues long. Trimming took off 5 bases at V and 2 bases at J, with 11 bases between the two ends. TCRdb fed the reads into MiXCR, producing one record per CDR3 protein. Of just under 550,000 distinct CDR3 sequences listed, 26% were seen once; the top ten hold 13%. The chain employs TRBV13 and TRBJ2-3, with D perhaps matching TRBD1 (6 bases). This receptor was taken from a human donor in good health (CMV status not recorded). Some clones in this sample may be carry-over from other donors' samples. Sequences were obtained from PBMCs. The CDR3 DNA is TGTGCCAGCAGCGGCCGGGACATCACAGATACGCAGTATTTT. This sequence encodes CASSGRDITDTQYF.